The rows below give T cell receptor beta chains drawn from one sample of a study of post-analysis software for immune sequencing data. TCRdb reprocessed the PCR reads with MiXCR, giving one entry per CDR3 protein. The sample includes about 540,000 distinct CDR3 sequences, around a third seen only once; the top ten take 5% to 6%. The sequenced material came from blood. Receptors were obtained from a girl aged 2-17 years with multiple sclerosis. CDR3s include the opening cysteine and the closing phenylalanine or tryptophan. The D gene is left open where the match is weak. Expanded clones are given a class, and other clones once, few, many or no size at all.

CDR3 length	clone size	V gene	J gene	D gene	CDR3 protein	CDR3 DNA
15	.	TRBV7-9	TRBJ2-3	TRBD2	CASSLSGGNTDTQYF	TGTGCCAGCAGCTTAAGCGGGGGAAACACAGATACGCAGTATTTT
14	few	TRBV7-9	TRBJ1-4	TRBD1	CASSSTGAGEKLFF	TGTGCCAGCAGCTCGACAGGGGCAGGGGAAAAACTGTTTTTT
12	.	TRBV7-2	TRBJ2-7	.	CASSLLRNEQYF	TGTGCCAGCAGCTTACTGCGGAACGAGCAGTACTTC
16	.	TRBV7-9	TRBJ2-1	.	CASSLAGGPSINEQFF	TGTGCCAGCAGCTTAGCGGGGGGTCCCTCGATTAATGAGCAGTTCTTC
19	once	TRBV6-1	TRBJ1-2	TRBD1	CASSKNPGTGGIMRDGYTF	TGTGCCAGCAGTAAGAACCCCGGGACAGGGGGCATCATGCGGGATGGCTACACCTTC
13	many	TRBV20-1	TRBJ2-3	.	CSAEERDTDTQYF	TGCAGTGCTGAAGAGAGAGACACAGATACGCAGTATTTT
14	.	TRBV11-1	TRBJ2-5	.	CASSGRDFEETQYF	TGTGCCAGCAGCGGCCGGGACTTTGAAGAGACCCAGTACTTC
16	.	TRBV11-2	TRBJ2-1	.	CASSSRPGGLGDEQFF	TGTGCCAGCAGCTCCCGCCCCGGGGGGCTGGGTGACGAGCAGTTCTTC
10	few	TRBV28	TRBJ2-5	.	CASSSQTQYF	TGTGCCAGCAGTTCACAGACCCAGTACTTC
15	.	TRBV20-1	TRBJ2-3	TRBD2	CSAGPLAGGTDTQYF	TGCAGTGCTGGACCACTAGCGGGAGGGACAGATACGCAGTATTTT
15	.	TRBV12-3/TRBV12-4	TRBJ2-4	.	CASSLLGVAKNIQYF	TGTGCCAGCAGTCTACTAGGAGTAGCCAAAAACATTCAGTACTTC
11	.	TRBV5-1	TRBJ2-7	.	CASSPVWEQYF	TGCGCCAGCTCTCCTGTCTGGGAGCAGTACTTC
15	.	TRBV20-1	TRBJ2-7	TRBD2	CSARTSGGISYEQYF	TGCAGTGCCAGGACTAGCGGGGGGATCTCCTACGAGCAGTACTTC
11	few	TRBV12-3/TRBV12-4	TRBJ1-2	.	CASRGFYGYTF	TGTGCCAGCAGGGGGTTCTATGGCTACACCTTC
14	.	TRBV5-1	TRBJ1-6	.	CASRVGDYNSPLHF	TGCGCCAGCAGGGTAGGGGATTATAATTCACCCCTCCACTTT
15	few	TRBV3-1	TRBJ2-7	.	CASSQIGLPTYEQYF	TGTGCCAGCAGCCAAATAGGACTCCCGACCTACGAGCAGTACTTC
12	many	TRBV2	TRBJ2-7	.	CASSEEGYEQYF	TGTGCCAGCAGTGAAGAAGGGTACGAGCAGTACTTC
15	.	TRBV20-1	TRBJ2-2	.	CSASGGRGNTGELFF	TGCAGTGCTAGCGGGGGGCGGGGTAACACCGGGGAGCTGTTTTTT
15	few	TRBV12-3/TRBV12-4	TRBJ2-3	.	CASSLIAPHTDTQYF	TGTGCCAGCAGTTTAATAGCCCCCCACACAGATACGCAGTATTTT
16	.	TRBV6-1	TRBJ2-2	.	CASSELGSLNTGELFF	TGTGCCAGCAGTGAGTTGGGTAGTTTGAACACCGGGGAGCTGTTTTTT
15	few	TRBV12-3/TRBV12-4	TRBJ1-2	.	CASSLSGPTADGYTF	TGTGCCAGCAGTTTATCAGGGCCCACAGCCGATGGCTACACCTTC
14	.	TRBV5-1	TRBJ2-5	.	CASSFGVGKETQYF	TGCGCCAGCAGCTTCGGGGTGGGGAAAGAGACCCAGTACTTC
13	.	TRBV29-1	TRBJ2-5	TRBD1	CSAARQGQETQYF	TGCAGCGCCGCTCGACAGGGGCAAGAGACCCAGTACTTC
13	few	TRBV3-1	TRBJ1-1	.	CASSPSTFTEAFF	TGTGCCAGCAGCCCGTCTACATTCACTGAAGCTTTCTTT
15	few	TRBV5-1	TRBJ2-7	TRBD2	CASSLGTSGAYEQYF	TGCGCCAGCAGCTTAGGGACTAGCGGGGCCTACGAGCAGTACTTC
18	few	TRBV7-9	TRBJ2-5	TRBD1	CASSFIRQGAKLRETQYF	TGTGCCAGCAGCTTTATTAGACAGGGGGCCAAGTTGAGAGAGACCCAGTACTTC
14	few	TRBV29-1	TRBJ1-4	.	CSVLLTDFNEKLFF	TGCAGCGTTCTCCTCACAGACTTTAATGAAAAACTGTTTTTT
14	few	TRBV7-9	TRBJ2-5	TRBD1	CASSLETGVETQYF	TGTGCCAGCAGCTTAGAGACAGGGGTAGAGACCCAGTACTTC
13	few	TRBV12-3/TRBV12-4	TRBJ2-7	.	CASSFGPNDEQYF	TGTGCCAGCAGTTTCGGGCCGAATGACGAGCAGTACTTC
17	.	TRBV11-2	TRBJ1-4	.	CASSLGRGRGTNEKLFF	TGTGCCAGCAGCTTGGGACGGGGCCGCGGAACTAATGAAAAACTGTTTTTT
15	.	TRBV7-3	TRBJ2-2	.	CASSSSLANTGELFF	TGTGCCAGCAGCTCGTCTTTGGCGAACACCGGGGAGCTGTTTTTT
18	.	TRBV12-3/TRBV12-4	TRBJ2-5	.	CASSPGGGLDFWEETQYF	TGTGCCAGCAGTCCAGGAGGGGGGCTTGATTTTTGGGAAGAGACCCAGTACTTC
13	.	TRBV28	TRBJ1-4	.	CASSTGPSEKLFF	TGTGCCAGCAGTACAGGTCCGTCTGAAAAACTGTTTTTT
15	.	TRBV5-1	TRBJ2-5	TRBD2	CASSFSGTTSKTQYF	TGCGCCAGCAGCTTCTCCGGGACTACCTCCAAGACCCAGTACTTC
15	.	TRBV12-3/TRBV12-4	TRBJ2-3	TRBD2	CASSPQRGGRGTQYF	TGTGCCAGCAGCCCTCAGCGGGGGGGGCGAGGTACGCAGTATTTT